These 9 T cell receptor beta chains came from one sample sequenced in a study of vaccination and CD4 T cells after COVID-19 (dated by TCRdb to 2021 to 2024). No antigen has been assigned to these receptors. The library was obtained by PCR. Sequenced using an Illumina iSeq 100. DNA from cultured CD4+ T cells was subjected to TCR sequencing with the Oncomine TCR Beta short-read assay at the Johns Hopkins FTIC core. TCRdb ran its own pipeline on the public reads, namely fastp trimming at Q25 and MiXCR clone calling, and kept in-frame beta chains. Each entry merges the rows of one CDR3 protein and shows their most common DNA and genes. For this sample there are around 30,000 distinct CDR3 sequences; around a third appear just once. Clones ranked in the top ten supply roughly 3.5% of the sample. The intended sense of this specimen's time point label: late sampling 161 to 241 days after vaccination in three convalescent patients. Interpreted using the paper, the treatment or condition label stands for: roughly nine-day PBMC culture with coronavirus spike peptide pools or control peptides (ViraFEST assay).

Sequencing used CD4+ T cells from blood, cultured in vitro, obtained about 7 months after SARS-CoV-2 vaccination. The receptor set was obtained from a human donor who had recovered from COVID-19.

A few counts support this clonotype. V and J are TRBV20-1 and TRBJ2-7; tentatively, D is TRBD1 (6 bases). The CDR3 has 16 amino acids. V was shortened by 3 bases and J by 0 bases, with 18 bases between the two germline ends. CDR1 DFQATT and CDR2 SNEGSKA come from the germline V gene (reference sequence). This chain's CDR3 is CSASWGHITGSYEQYF. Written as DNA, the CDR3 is TGCAGTGCTAGTTGGGGACACATCACGGGCTCCTACGAGCAGTACTTC.

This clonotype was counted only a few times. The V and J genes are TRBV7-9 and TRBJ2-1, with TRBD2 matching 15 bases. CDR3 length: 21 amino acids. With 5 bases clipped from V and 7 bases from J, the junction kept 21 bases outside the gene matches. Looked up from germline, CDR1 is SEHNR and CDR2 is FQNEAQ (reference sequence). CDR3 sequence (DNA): TGTGCCAGCAGCCCTCCGTCCGGGACTAGCGGGAGGTGGGGTTTGAGAAATGAGCAGTTCTTC. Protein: CASSPPSGTSGRWGLRNEQFF.

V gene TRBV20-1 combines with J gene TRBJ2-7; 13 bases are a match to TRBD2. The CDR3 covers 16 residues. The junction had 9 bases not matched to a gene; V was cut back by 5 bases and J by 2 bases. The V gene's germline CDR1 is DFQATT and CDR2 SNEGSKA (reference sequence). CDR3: CSAGWTSGSTAYEQYF. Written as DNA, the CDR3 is TGCAGTGCTGGGTGGACTAGCGGGAGTACGGCCTACGAGCAGTACTTC.

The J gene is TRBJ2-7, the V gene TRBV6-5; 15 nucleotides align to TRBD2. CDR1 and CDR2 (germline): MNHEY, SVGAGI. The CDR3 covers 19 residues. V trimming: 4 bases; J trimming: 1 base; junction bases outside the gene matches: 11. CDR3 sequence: CASSSKPGLAGGGSYEQYF. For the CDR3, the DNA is TGTGCCAGCAGTTCTAAACCGGGACTAGCGGGAGGAGGGTCCTACGAGCAGTACTTC.

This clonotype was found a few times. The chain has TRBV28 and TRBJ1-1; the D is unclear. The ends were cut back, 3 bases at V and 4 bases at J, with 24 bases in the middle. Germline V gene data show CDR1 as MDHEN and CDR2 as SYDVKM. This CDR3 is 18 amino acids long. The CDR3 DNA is TGTGCCAGCAGTTTCAGTCTCGGATGGGGTAATGGGCGCACTGAAGCTTTCTTT. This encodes CASSFSLGWGNGRTEAFF.

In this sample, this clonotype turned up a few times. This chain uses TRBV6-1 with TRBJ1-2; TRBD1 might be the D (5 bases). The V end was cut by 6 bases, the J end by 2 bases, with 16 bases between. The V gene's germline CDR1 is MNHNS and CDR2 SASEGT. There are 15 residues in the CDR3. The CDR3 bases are TGTGCCAGCAGCAGATCTGGGGCGTCCAACTATGGCTACACCTTC. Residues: CASSRSGASNYGYTF.

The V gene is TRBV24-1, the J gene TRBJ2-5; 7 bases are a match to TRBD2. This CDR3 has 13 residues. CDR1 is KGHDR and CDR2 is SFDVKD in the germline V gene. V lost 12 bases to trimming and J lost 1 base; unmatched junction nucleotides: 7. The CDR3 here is CAVMSGTQETQYF. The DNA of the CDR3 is TGTGCCGTTATGAGCGGGACCCAAGAGACCCAGTACTTC.

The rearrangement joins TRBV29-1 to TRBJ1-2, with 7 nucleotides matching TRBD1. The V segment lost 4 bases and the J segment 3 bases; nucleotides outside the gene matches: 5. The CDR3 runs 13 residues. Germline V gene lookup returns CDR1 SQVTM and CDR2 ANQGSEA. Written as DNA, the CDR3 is TGCAGCGTTGGACAGGGCGGAGACTATGGCTACACCTTC. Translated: CSVGQGGDYGYTF.

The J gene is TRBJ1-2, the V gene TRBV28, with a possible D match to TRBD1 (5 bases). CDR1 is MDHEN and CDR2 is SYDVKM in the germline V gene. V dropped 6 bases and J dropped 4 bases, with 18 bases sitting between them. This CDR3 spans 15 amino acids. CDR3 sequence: CASRPSLGRAYGYTF. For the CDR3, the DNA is TGTGCCAGCAGACCCTCCCTGGGCAGGGCCTATGGCTACACCTTC.